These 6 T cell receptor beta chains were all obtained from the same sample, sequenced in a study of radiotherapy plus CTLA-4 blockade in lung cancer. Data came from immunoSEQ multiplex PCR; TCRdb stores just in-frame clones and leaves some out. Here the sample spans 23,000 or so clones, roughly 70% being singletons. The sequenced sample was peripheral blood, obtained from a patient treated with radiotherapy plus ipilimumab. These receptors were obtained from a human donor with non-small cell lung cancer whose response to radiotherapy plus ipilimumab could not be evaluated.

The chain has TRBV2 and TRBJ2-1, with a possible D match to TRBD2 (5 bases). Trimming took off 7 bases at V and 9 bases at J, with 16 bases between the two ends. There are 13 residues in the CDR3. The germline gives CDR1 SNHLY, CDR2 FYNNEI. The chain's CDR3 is CASTSLADSEQFF. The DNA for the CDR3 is TGTGCCAGCACCTCTCTAGCTGACTCTGAGCAGTTCTTC.

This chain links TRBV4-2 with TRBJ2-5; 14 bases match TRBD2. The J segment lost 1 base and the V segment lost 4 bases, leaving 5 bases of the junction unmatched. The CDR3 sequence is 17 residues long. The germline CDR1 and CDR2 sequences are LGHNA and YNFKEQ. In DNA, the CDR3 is TGTGCCAGCAGCCCCGCGACTAGCGGGAGGGTCCAAGAGACCCAGTACTTC. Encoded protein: CASSPATSGRVQETQYF.

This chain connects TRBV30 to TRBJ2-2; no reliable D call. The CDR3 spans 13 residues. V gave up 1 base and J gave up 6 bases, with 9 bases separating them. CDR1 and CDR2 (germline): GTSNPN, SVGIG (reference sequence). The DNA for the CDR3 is TGTGCCTGGAGTGGGTACTCGGCCGGGGAGCTGTTTTTT. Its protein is CAWSGYSAGELFF. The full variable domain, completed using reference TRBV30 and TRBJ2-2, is SQTIHQWPATLVQPVGSPLSLECTVEGTSNPNLYWYRQAAGRGLQLLFYSVGIGQISSEVPQNLSASRPQDRQFILSSKKLLLSDSGFYLCAWSGYSAGELFFGEGSRLTVL.

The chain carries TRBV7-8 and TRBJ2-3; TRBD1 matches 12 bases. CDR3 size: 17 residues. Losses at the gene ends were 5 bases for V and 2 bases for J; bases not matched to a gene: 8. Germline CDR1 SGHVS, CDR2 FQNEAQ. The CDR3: CASSPRMGQGATDTQYF. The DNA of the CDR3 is TGTGCCAGCAGCCCTAGAATGGGACAGGGGGCCACAGATACGCAGTATTTT.

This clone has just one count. CDR3 nucleotides: TGTGCCAGCTCACCAACTAGCGACGCCTGGGAGCAGTACTTC. Protein sequence: CASSPTSDAWEQYF. The V gene is TRBV18, the J gene TRBJ2-7; 7 nucleotides align to TRBD2. This CDR3 contains 14 residues. Germline V gives CDR1 KGHSH, CDR2 LQKENI. V lost 2 bases to trimming and J lost 7 bases; unmatched junction nucleotides: 8.

CDR3 residues: CASKLIRTSTDTQYF. The CDR3 DNA sequence: TGTGCCAGCAAGCTAATTCGGACAAGCACAGATACGCAGTATTTT. The rearrangement links TRBV7-8 to TRBJ2-3; D possibly corresponds to TRBD1 (5 bases). Germline V gene data show CDR1 as SGHVS and CDR2 as FQNEAQ. V lost 7 bases to trimming and J lost 0 bases, with 14 bases between them. The CDR3 spans 15 residues.